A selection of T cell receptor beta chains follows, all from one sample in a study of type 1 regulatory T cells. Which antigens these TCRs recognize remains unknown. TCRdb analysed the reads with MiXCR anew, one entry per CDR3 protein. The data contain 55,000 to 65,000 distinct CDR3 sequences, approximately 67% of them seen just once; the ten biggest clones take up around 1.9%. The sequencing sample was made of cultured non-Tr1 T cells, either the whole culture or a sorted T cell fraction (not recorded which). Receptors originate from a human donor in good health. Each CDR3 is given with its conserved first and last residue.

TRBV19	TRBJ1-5	CASSPYTGGGNQPQHF
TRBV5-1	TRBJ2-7	CASSSPGGTGRNEQYF
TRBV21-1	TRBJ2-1	CASSVLSGRRRNEQFF
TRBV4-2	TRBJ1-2	CASSQTVPGTGGIYGYTF
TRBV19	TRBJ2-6	CASSIPPKGGANVLTF
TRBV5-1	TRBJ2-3	CASSLRGTGTDTQYF
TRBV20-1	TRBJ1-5	CSAKKADSFQPQHF
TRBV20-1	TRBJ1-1	CSAKRELNTEAFF
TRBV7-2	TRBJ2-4	CASSVGGTKNIQYF
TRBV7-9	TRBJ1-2	CASSLAAGTAYGYTF
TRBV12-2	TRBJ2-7	CASHPNRQVSYEQYF
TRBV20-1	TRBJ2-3	CSARDQVSSVSSRADTQYF
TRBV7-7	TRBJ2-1	CASSSGDEQFF
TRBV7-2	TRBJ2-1	CASSLSTKRLAGNNEQFF
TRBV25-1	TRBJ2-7	CASRSPASYEQYF
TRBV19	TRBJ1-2	CASTTLGLYGYTF
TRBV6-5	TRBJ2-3	CASNERGLAADTQYF
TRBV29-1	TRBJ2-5	CSVEEAGGETQYF
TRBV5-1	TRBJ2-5	CASTRDLLETQYF
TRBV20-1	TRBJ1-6	CSARVTGGRIVHF
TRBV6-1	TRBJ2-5	CASSVIWRLETQYF
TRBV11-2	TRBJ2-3	CASSLLASTDTQYF